One TCR beta chain is described in this entry. Its antigen is unidentified. Trimming removed 8 bases at V and 2 bases at J, with 12 bases between. Germline V CDR1 and CDR2: LNHDA, SQIVND (reference sequence). The CDR3 runs to 14 residues. These data are taken from a study of OX40 agonist ivuxolimab in advanced cancers. Across the study: Hepatocellular carcinoma, melanoma, renal cell or head and neck cancer was diagnosed in the dose-escalation patients. Study-wide points: Within 6 weeks, CD4+ and CD8+ blood T cells expanded clonally at 0.1 to 3.0 mg/kg.

Patients were excluded for autoimmune disease history or systemic immunosuppression. Produced via immunoSEQ multiplex PCR; TCRdb's table is partial and in-frame only. The data contain tens of thousands of clones, 85% to 90% of them seen just once; the ten biggest clones take up roughly 1.1%. This chain links TRBV19 with TRBJ1-4; D is possibly TRBD1 (5 bases). The source is an adult with an advanced solid tumor such as melanoma, head and neck, liver or kidney cancer. The sample in question was CD4+ or CD8+ T cells sorted from blood, obtained in a trial of the OX40 agonist ivuxolimab. CDR3 residues: CASRNGDTNEKLFF. The CDR3, as DNA: TGTGCCAGTCGGAACGGGGACACTAATGAAAAACTGTTTTTT.